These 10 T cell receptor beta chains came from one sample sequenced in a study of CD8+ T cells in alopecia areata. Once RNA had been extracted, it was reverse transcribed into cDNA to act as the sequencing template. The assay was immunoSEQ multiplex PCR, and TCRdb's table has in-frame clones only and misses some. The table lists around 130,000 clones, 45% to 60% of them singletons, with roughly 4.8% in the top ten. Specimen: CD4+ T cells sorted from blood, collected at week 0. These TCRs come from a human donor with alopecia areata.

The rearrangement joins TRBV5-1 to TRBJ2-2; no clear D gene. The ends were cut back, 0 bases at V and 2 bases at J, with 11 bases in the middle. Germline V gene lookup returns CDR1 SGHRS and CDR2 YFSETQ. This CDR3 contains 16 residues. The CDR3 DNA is TGCGCCAGCAGCTTGGAAGTAGCTCTAAACACCGGGGAGCTGTTTTTT. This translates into CASSLEVALNTGELFF. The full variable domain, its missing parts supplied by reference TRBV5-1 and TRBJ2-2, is KAGVTQTPRYLIKTRGQQVTLSCSPISGHRSVSWYQQTPGQGLQFLFEYFSETQRNKGNFPGRFSGRQFSNSRSEMNVSTLELGDSALYLCASSLEVALNTGELFFGEGSRLTVL.

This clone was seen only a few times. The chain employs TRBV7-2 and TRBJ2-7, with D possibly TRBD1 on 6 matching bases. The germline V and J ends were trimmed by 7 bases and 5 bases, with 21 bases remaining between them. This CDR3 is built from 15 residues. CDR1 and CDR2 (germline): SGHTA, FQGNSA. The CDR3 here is CASIPPTGIPHEQYF. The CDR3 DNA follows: TGTGCCAGCATCCCACCCACAGGGATCCCGCACGAGCAGTACTTC.

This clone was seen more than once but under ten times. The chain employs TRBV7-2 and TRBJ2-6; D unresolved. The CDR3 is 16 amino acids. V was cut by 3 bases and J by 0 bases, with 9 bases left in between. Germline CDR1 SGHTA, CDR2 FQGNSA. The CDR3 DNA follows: TGTGCCAGCAGCTTGACCGGGCACTCTGGGGCCAACGTCCTGACTTTC. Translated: CASSLTGHSGANVLTF. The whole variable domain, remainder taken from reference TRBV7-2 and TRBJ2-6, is GAGVSQSPSNKVTEKGKDVELRCDPISGHTALYWYRQSLGQGLEFLIYFQGNSAPDKSGLPSDRFSAERTGGSVSTLTIQRTQQEDSAVYLCASSLTGHSGANVLTFGAGSRLTVL.

As DNA, the CDR3 is TGTGCCAGCAGGGGGGCTCGGACAGATACGCAGTATTTT. Its protein is CASRGARTDTQYF. The gene calls are TRBV7-2 and TRBJ2-3; a possible D gene is TRBD1 (6 bases). V was shortened by 6 bases and J by 3 bases, with 10 bases between the two germline ends. Germline CDR1 is SGHTA and CDR2 is FQGNSA. The CDR3 has 13 residues.

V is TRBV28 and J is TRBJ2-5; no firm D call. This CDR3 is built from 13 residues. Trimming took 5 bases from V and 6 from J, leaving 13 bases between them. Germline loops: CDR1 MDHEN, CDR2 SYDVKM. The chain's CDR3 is CASSGTRWKTQYF. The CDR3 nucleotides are TGTGCCAGCAGTGGTACACGGTGGAAGACCCAGTACTTC.

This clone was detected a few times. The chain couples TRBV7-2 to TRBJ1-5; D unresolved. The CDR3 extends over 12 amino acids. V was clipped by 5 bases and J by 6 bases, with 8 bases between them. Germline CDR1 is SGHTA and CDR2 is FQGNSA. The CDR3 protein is CASSRGIQPQHF. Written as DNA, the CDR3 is TGTGCCAGCAGCCGGGGAATTCAGCCCCAGCATTTT.

The CDR3, as DNA: TGCGCCAGCAGCCCGGAGGGACTAGCTTTTAATGAGCAGTTCTTC. Encoded protein: CASSPEGLAFNEQFF. The gene calls are TRBV5-1 and TRBJ2-1, with 9 nucleotides matching TRBD2. The CDR3 consists of 15 residues. In germline, CDR1 is SGHRS, CDR2 YFSETQ. Trimming at V came to 4 bases and at J to 7 bases, leaving 9 bases not matched to a gene.

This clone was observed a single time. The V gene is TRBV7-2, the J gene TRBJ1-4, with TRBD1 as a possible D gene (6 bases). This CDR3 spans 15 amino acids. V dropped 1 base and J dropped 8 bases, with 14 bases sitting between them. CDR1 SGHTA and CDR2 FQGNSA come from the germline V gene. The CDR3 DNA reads TGTGCCAGCAGCTTAGTTCCAGGGGCTGACGAAAAACTGTTTTTT. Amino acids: CASSLVPGADEKLFF.

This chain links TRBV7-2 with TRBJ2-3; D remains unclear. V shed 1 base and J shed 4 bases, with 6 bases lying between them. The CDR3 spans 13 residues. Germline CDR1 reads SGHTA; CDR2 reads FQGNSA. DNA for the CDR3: TGTGCCAGCAGCTTAGAAGAGGCAGATACGCAGTATTTT. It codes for CASSLEEADTQYF.

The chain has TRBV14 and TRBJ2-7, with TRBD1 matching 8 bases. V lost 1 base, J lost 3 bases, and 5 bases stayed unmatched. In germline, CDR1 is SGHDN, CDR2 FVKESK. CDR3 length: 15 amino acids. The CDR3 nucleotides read TGTGCCAGCAGCCAAGGACAGGGGATCCACTACGAGCAGTACTTC. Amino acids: CASSQGQGIHYEQYF.